The present T cell receptor (beta chain) was sequenced within a study of shared clonotypes between healthy human individuals. Study context: Ranging from 18 to 49 in age, donors were two women and a few men. Points from the study as a whole: Approximately 4.6% of naive CD4 clonotypes were shared across several donors.

As for this clone: The antigen is undetermined.

The input for sorted-subset replicate PCRs was around 0.2 ug DNA, 25,000 to 35,000 T cell genomes. As processed by the authors: Junction-only sequences without quality scores came from ImmunoSEQ, so filtering differed. The data were produced by immunoSEQ multiplex PCR, yet TCRdb's version contains in-frame clones alone and is incomplete. Clone size and the V and J calls come from that table; the DNA yielded D and trimming. The sample consists of about 2.2 million clones, over 85% of them appearing once. CDR1 is SGHTA and CDR2 is FQGNSA in the germline V gene. This CDR3 has 13 residues. Naive CD8 cells were CD45RO-negative, positively selected for CCR7, excluding terminally differentiated effector memory CD45RA+ cells.

V usage is TRBV7-2 and J usage is TRBJ2-5; tentative D call: TRBD1 (6 bases). The J call is uncertain, as TRBJ2-7 better fits the DNA end. The source material was naive CD8+ T cells from PBMCs. The TCR originated in a man younger than 35 in good health. Some clones in this sample may be carry-over from other donors' samples. CDR3 sequence (DNA): TGTGCCAGCAGCTTAGCCAGGGGAAACGAGCAGTACTTC. Protein: CASSLARGNEQYF.